The 15 T cell receptor beta chains listed next were all sequenced from one sample in a study of shared clonotypes between healthy human individuals. Sequencing was performed with immunoSEQ multiplex PCR; in TCRdb, only in-frame clones are kept and a portion is missing. The data hold about 1.5 million clones, with around 95% observed a single time. Sequencing was performed on naive CD4+ T cells sorted from blood. Described subset: CD45RA+ positively selected. The receptor source for this set is a man aged 25 to 40 in good health.

V gene TRBV11-2 combines with J gene TRBJ2-1, with D perhaps matching TRBD1 (5 bases). V lost 5 bases and J 2 bases, leaving 25 bases between the germline ends. Germline V gene sequence: CDR1 SGHAT, CDR2 FQNNGV. This CDR3 has 19 amino acids. The CDR3 region is CASSLPALVGAITYNEQFF. For the CDR3, the DNA is TGTGCCAGCAGCCTACCCGCGTTGGTAGGGGCCATCACCTACAATGAGCAGTTCTTC.

V is TRBV11-2 and J is TRBJ2-1; 7 bases are a match to TRBD2. The CDR3 is 14 residues long. V shed 0 bases, J shed 4 bases, and the junction held 0 bases outside the gene matches. Germline V gene lookup returns CDR1 SGHAT and CDR2 FQNNGV. Here the CDR3 DNA reads TGTGCCAGCAGCTTAGAGCGGGGGTACAATGAGCAGTTCTTC. Protein sequence: CASSLERGYNEQFF.

The CDR3 is CASSLEGGAGGSGEQYF. In nucleotides, the CDR3 is TGTGCCAGCAGCCTCGAGGGAGGGGCAGGGGGGAGTGGTGAGCAGTACTTC. The chain recombines TRBV7-6 with TRBJ2-7; possibly TRBD1 or TRBD2 for D (7 bases each). The germline gives CDR1 SGHVS, CDR2 FNYEAQ. The CDR3 contains 17 residues. V was clipped by 5 bases and J by 7 bases, with 27 bases between them.

This clone was detected once. V usage is TRBV19 and J usage is TRBJ2-5, with TRBD2 matching over 7 bases. CDR1 and CDR2 from the germline V gene are LNHDA and SQIVND (reference sequence). Unmatched junction bases numbered 5, after V lost 4 bases and J lost 3 bases. There are 14 residues in the CDR3. The DNA for the CDR3 is TGTGCCAGTAGTAACCGGGACTACGAAGAGACCCAGTACTTC. Protein: CASSNRDYEETQYF.

This clone was counted a single time. The chain couples TRBV4-3 to TRBJ2-3; 8 bases fit TRBD2. CDR1 is LGHNA and CDR2 is YSLEER in the germline V gene. This CDR3 has 18 residues. V was pared by 1 base and J by 1 base, with 10 bases of the junction left unmatched. CDR3 region: CASSQAPGGGDGTDTQYF. The CDR3 DNA follows: TGCGCCAGCAGCCAAGCTCCGGGAGGGGGTGATGGCACAGATACGCAGTATTTT.

This clone has only one observation. The chain is built from TRBV19 and TRBJ2-3, with D hard to call. Looked up from germline, CDR1 is LNHDA and CDR2 is SQIVND (reference sequence). V was trimmed by 4 bases and J by 4 bases, leaving 18 bases between them. The CDR3 has 16 residues. CDR3 sequence reads: CASSKEGPGVSDTQYF. The CDR3 DNA reads TGTGCCAGTAGTAAGGAAGGCCCCGGAGTTTCAGATACGCAGTATTTT.

The CDR3 DNA reads TGTGCCAGCAGCTCGGACAGGGCGTATAGCAATCAGCCCCAGCATTTT. Its translation is CASSSDRAYSNQPQHF. V is TRBV7-8 and J is TRBJ1-5; TRBD1 aligns across 8 bases. The CDR3 has 16 amino acids. The V segment lost 4 bases and the J segment 0 bases; nucleotides outside the gene matches: 5. Germline V gene lookup returns CDR1 SGHVS and CDR2 FQNEAQ.

Points on this clone: Distinct nucleotide sequences in the sample also encode this CDR3. The genes are TRBV4-1 and TRBJ2-1, with 8 nucleotides matching TRBD1. The V and J ends lost 4 bases and 0 bases, in that order; junction bases with no gene match: 2. Looked up from germline, CDR1 is MGHRA and CDR2 is YSYEKL. CDR3 size: 15 residues. For the CDR3, the DNA is TGCGCCAGCAGCCCCGGACAGGGCTCCTACAATGAGCAGTTCTTC. This translates into CASSPGQGSYNEQFF.

This chain connects TRBV7-3 to TRBJ2-1, with D uncertain. V gave up 5 bases and J gave up 10 bases, with 12 bases separating them. The germline V gene has CDR1 SGHTA and CDR2 FQGTGA. The CDR3 runs 12 residues. CDR3 DNA sequence: TGTGCCAGCAGCCAGACGCTAGGCGAGCAGTTCTTC. Encoded protein: CASSQTLGEQFF. The entire variable domain, with the rest obtained from reference TRBV7-3 and TRBJ2-1, is as follows: GAGVSQTPSNKVTEKGKYVELRCDPISGHTALYWYRQSLGQGPEFLIYFQGTGAADDSGLPNDRFFAVRPEGSVSTLKIQRTERGDSAVYLCASSQTLGEQFFGPGTRLTVL.

J is TRBJ2-3 and V is TRBV5-1; D possibly corresponds to TRBD1 (6 bases). The V gene lost 2 bases and the J gene lost 0 bases, with 10 bases spanning the gap. Germline V lookup: CDR1 SGHRS, CDR2 YFSETQ. This CDR3 is built from 15 residues. Here the CDR3 reads CASSLQGSSTDTQYF. CDR3 sequence (DNA): TGCGCCAGCAGCTTACAGGGTTCTAGCACAGATACGCAGTATTTT. Based on the CDR3 plus reference TRBV5-1 and TRBJ2-3, the full variable domain is KAGVTQTPRYLIKTRGQQVTLSCSPISGHRSVSWYQQTPGQGLQFLFEYFSETQRNKGNFPGRFSGRQFSNSRSEMNVSTLELGDSALYLCASSLQGSSTDTQYFGPGTRLTVL.

The genes are TRBV14 and TRBJ2-5; possibly TRBD2 for D (5 bases). The J call is uncertain, as TRBJ2-7 better fits the DNA end. Germline assignment: CDR1 SGHDN and CDR2 FVKESK. The length of the CDR3 is 20 residues. CDR3 in DNA: TGTGCCAGCAGCCAAATAGGGCTTGAGCGGCCTATCTCCACGGGCTACGAGCAGTACTTC. The encoded protein is CASSQIGLERPISTGYEQYF.

The rearrangement uses TRBV7-2 and TRBJ2-1; D may be TRBD2 (6 bases). V lost 3 bases and J 10 bases, leaving 10 bases between the germline ends. The CDR3 consists of 12 residues. CDR1 is SGHTA and CDR2 is FQGNSA in the germline V gene. DNA of the CDR3: TGTGCCAGCAGCTTTCGGGACTTGGAGCAGTTCTTC. Protein: CASSFRDLEQFF. Filled out from reference TRBV7-2 and TRBJ2-1, the complete variable domain reads GAGVSQSPSNKVTEKGKDVELRCDPISGHTALYWYRQSLGQGLEFLIYFQGNSAPDKSGLPSDRFSAERTGGSVSTLTIQRTQQEDSAVYLCASSFRDLEQFFGPGTRLTVL.

The chain is built from TRBV30 and TRBJ2-7, with D perhaps matching TRBD1 (7 bases). This CDR3 region has 11 residues. Trimming took 3 bases from V and 13 from J, leaving 16 bases between them. Germline CDR1 GTSNPN, CDR2 SVGIG (reference sequence). DNA of the CDR3: TGTGCCTGGAGCACACAGGGGAGGCATTACTTC. This codes for CAWSTQGRHYF.

The chain carries TRBV4-1 and TRBJ2-1; 7 positions agree with TRBD2. The CDR3 is 15 amino acids. Losses at the gene ends were 2 bases for V and 8 bases for J; bases not matched to a gene: 9. Germline CDR1 reads MGHRA; CDR2 reads YSYEKL. CDR3 coding DNA: TGCGCCAGCAGCCAACAACTAGCGCTCGTCGATGAGCAGTTCTTC. Translation: CASSQQLALVDEQFF.

The rearrangement uses TRBV13 and TRBJ2-7; no clear D. V lost 0 bases and J lost 1, with 13 bases in between. CDR1 is PRHDT, CDR2 FYEKMQ, per germline (reference sequence). The CDR3 totals 16 residues. The CDR3 loop is CASSLGGLGRSYEQYF. CDR3 sequence (DNA): TGTGCCAGCAGCTTAGGAGGGTTAGGACGATCCTACGAGCAGTACTTC.